The table lists the clone carrying this TCR beta chain with a few counts. Its target is not known. RNA transcripts yielded amplified TCR beta CDR3 regions. The HTBI primer set drove a first-round RT-PCR of the TCR CDR3. From the multiplex PCR reads, TCRdb called clonotypes with MiXCR, one entry per CDR3 protein. This sample has some 800,000 distinct CDR3 sequences, with 35% to 45% found just once. Trimming cost V 6 bases and J 4 bases, with 16 bases left between them. The germline CDR1 and CDR2 sequences are DFQATT and SNEGSKA (reference sequence). CDR3 length: 14 residues. Clinical symptoms, serum thyroxine and TRAb, thyroid ultrasound and orbital computed tomography together formed the diagnostic basis. The record originates from a study of T cells in Graves' hyperthyroidism and ophthalmopathy. Study-wide background: Once the initial diagnosis was made, peripheral blood was obtained before any treatment. Regarding the study as a whole: Through a model of 13 V-J features, ophthalmopathy was separated from stable hyperthyroidism. Researchers found most expanded thyroid clonotypes above 0.001 in blood as well.

Specimen: blood. The chain has TRBV20-1 and TRBJ1-3, with D tentatively TRBD1 (5 bases). The sequence derives from a man aged 18 to 29 with Graves' hyperthyroidism. In DNA form, the CDR3 reads TGCAGTGCCCCCGAGGGGCGGCGGGGAAACACCATATATTTT. Its translation: CSAPEGRRGNTIYF.